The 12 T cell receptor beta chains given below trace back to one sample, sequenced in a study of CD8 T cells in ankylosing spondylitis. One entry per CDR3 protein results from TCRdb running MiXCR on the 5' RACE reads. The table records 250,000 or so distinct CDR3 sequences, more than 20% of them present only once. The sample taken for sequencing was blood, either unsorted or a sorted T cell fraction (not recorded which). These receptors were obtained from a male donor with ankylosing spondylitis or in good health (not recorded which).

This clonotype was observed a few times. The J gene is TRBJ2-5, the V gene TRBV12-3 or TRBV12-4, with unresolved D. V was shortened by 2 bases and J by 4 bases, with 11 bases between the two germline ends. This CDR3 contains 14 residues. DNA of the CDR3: TGTGCCAGCAGTTTAAACGGCTACCGAGAGACCCAGTACTTC. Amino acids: CASSLNGYRETQYF.

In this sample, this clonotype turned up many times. CDR3 residues: CSVGRGKGQPQHF. CDR3 in DNA: TGCAGCGTTGGCCGTGGGAAGGGTCAGCCCCAGCATTTT. The chain links TRBV29-1 to TRBJ1-5; no clear D gene. The germline gives CDR1 SQVTM, CDR2 ANQGSEA. V shed 4 bases and J shed 6 bases, with 13 bases lying between them. This CDR3 spans 13 amino acids.

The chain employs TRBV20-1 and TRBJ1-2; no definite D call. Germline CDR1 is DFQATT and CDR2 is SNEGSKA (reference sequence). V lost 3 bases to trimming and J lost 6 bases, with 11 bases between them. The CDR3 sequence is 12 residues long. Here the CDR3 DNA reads TGCAGTGCTAGTCTGGGGAGTAATGGCTACACCTTC. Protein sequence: CSASLGSNGYTF.

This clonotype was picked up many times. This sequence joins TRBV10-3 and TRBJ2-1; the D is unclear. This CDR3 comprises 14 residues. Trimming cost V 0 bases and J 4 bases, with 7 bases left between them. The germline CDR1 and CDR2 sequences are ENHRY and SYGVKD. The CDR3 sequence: CAISESTSYNEQFF. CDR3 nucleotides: TGTGCCATCAGTGAGTCGACATCTTACAATGAGCAGTTCTTC.

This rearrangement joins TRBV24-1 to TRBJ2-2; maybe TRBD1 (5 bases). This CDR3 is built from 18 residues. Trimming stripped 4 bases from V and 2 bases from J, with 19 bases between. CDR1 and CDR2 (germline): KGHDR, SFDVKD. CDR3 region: CATSDPDAKQGNTGELFF. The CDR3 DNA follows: TGTGCCACCAGTGACCCTGATGCTAAGCAGGGCAACACCGGGGAGCTGTTTTTT.

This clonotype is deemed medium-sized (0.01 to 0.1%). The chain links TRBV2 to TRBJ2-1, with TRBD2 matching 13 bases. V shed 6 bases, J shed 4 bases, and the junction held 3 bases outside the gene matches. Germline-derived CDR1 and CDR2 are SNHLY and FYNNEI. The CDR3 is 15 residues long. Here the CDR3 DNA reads TGTGCCAGCAGCTGGACTAGCGGGGGTTACAATGAGCAGTTCTTC. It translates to CASSWTSGGYNEQFF.

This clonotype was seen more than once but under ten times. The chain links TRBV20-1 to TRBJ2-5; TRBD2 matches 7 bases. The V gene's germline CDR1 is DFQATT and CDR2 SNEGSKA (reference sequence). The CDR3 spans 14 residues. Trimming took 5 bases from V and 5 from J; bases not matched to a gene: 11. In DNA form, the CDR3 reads TGCAGTGCTCTACCTAGCGGAACCAGGGAGACCCAGTACTTC. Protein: CSALPSGTRETQYF.

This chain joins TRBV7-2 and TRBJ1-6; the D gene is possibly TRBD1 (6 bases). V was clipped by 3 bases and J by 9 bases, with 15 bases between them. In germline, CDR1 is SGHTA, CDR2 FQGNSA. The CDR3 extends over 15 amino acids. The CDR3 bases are TGTGCCAGCAGCTTGAGGGGGACCTTATTTTCACCCCTCCACTTT. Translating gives CASSLRGTLFSPLHF.

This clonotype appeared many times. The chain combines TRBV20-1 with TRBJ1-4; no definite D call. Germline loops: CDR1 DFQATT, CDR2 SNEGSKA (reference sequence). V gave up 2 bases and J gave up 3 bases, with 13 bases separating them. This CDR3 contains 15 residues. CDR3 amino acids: CSARLWARANEKLFF. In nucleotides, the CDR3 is TGCAGTGCTAGACTCTGGGCCAGAGCTAATGAAAAACTGTTTTTT.

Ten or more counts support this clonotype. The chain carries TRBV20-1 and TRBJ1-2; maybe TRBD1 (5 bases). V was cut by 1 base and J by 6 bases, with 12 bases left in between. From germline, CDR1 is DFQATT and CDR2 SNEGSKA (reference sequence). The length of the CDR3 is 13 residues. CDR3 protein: CSARVGVQDGYTF. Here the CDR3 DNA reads TGCAGTGCTAGAGTCGGGGTACAGGATGGCTACACCTTC.

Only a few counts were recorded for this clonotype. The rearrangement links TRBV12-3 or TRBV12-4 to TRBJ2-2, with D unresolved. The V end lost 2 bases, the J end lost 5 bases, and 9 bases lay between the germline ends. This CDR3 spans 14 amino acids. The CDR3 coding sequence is TGTGCCAGCAGTTTATCTGGCGAAACCGGGGAGCTGTTTTTT. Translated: CASSLSGETGELFF.

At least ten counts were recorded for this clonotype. The CDR3 protein is CSAGDAGGPNTQYF. CDR3 in DNA: TGCAGTGCTGGGGACGCGGGGGGGCCAAATACGCAGTATTTT. This rearrangement joins TRBV20-1 to TRBJ2-3; the match to TRBD2 covers 9 bases. V lost 5 bases and J lost 7; bases outside the gene matches: 10. The germline V gene has CDR1 DFQATT and CDR2 SNEGSKA (reference sequence). This CDR3 comprises 14 residues.